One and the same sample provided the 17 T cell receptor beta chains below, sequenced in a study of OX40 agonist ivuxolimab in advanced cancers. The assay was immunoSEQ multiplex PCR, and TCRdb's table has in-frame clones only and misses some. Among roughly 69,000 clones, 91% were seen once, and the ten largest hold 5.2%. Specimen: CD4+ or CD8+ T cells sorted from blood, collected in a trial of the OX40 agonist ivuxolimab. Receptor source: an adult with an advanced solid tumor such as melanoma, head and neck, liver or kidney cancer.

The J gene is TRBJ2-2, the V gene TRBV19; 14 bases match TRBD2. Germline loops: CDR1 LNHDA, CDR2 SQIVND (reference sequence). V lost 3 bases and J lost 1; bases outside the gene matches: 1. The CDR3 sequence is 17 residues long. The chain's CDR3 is CASSIGTSGGNTGELFF. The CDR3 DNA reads TGTGCCAGTAGTATCGGGACTAGCGGGGGGAACACCGGGGAGCTGTTTTTT. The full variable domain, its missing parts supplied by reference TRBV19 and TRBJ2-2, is DGGITQSPKYLFRKEGQNVTLSCEQNLNHDAMYWYRQDPGQGLRLIYYSQIVNDFQKGDIAEGYSVSREKKESFPLTVTSAQKNPTAFYLCASSIGTSGGNTGELFFGEGSRLTVL.

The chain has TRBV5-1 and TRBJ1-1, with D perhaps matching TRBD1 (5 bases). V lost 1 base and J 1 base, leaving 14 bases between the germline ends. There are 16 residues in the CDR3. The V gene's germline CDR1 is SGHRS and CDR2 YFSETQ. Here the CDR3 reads CASSLMHQGSNTEAFF. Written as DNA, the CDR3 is TGCGCCAGCAGCTTGATGCACCAGGGATCGAACACTGAAGCTTTCTTT.

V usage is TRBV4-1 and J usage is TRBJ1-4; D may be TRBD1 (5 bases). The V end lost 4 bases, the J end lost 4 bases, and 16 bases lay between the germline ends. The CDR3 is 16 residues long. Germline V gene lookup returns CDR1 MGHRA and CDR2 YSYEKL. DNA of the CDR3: TGCGCCAGCAGCCTGATACCGGGACCGAGTAATGAAAAACTGTTTTTT. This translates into CASSLIPGPSNEKLFF.

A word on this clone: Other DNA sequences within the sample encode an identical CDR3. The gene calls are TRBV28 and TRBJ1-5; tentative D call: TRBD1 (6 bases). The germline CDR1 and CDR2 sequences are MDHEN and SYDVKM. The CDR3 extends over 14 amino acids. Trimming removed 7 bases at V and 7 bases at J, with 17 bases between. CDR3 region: CASTIGGVDQPQHF. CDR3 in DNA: TGTGCCAGCACCATAGGGGGGGTCGACCAGCCCCAGCATTTT.

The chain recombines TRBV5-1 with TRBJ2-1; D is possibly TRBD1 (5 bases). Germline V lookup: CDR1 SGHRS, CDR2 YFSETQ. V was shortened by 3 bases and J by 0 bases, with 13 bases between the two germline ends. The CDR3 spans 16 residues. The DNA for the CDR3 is TGCGCCAGCAGCTATGGACAACTTAGCTCCTACAATGAGCAGTTCTTC. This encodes CASSYGQLSSYNEQFF.

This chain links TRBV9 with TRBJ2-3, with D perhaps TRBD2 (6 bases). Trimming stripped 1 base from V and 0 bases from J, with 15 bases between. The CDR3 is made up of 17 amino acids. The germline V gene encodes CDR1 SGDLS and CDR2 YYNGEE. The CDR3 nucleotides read TGTGCCAGCAGCGTATTTTTGGGCAGCGGGAGCACAGATACGCAGTATTTT. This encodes CASSVFLGSGSTDTQYF.

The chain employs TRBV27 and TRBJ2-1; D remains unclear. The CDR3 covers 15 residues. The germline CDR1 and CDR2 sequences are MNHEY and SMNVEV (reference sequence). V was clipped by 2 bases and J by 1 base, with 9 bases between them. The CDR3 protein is CASSLAGNSYNEQFF. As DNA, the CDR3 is TGTGCCAGCAGTTTAGCTGGGAATTCCTACAATGAGCAGTTCTTC.

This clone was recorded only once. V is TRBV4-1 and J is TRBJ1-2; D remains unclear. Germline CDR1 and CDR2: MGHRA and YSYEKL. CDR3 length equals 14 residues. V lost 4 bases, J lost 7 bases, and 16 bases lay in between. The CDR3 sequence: CASSPLSLDGGYTF. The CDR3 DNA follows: TGCGCCAGCAGCCCTTTGTCTCTCGATGGTGGCTACACCTTC.

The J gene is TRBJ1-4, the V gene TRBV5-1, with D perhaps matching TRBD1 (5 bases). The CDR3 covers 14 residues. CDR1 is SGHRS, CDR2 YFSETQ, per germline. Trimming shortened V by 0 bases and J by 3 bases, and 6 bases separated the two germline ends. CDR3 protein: CASSLEGANEKLFF. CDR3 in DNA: TGCGCCAGCAGCTTGGAAGGGGCTAATGAAAAACTGTTTTTT.

CDR3 sequence reads: CASSEAPGPRVPTSTDTQYF. CDR3 sequence (DNA): TGTGCCAGCAGTGAAGCGCCGGGACCTAGGGTGCCTACTAGCACAGATACGCAGTATTTT. The chain recombines TRBV6-1 with TRBJ2-3, with D perhaps given as TRBD1 or TRBD2 (5 bases each). Germline lookup yields CDR1 MNHNS and CDR2 SASEGT. This CDR3 comprises 20 residues. With 0 bases removed from V and 0 bases from J, the gap between germline ends came to 22 bases.

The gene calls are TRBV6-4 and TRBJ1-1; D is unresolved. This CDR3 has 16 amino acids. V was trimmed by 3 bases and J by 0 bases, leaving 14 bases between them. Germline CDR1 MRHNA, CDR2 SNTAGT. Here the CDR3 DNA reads TGTGCCAGCAGTGATAATGCGGGCCGTATGAACACTGAAGCTTTCTTT. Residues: CASSDNAGRMNTEAFF.

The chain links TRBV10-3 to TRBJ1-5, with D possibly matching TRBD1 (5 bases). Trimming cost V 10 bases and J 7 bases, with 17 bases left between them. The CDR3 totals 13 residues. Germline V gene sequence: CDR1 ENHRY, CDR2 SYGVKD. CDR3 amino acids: CATAQGVGQPQHF. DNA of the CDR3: TGTGCCACCGCTCAGGGAGTAGGGCAGCCCCAGCATTTT.

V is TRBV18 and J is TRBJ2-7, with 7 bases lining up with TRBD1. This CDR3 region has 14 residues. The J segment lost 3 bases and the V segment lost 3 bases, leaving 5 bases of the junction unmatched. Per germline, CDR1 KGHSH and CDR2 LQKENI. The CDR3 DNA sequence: TGTGCCAGCTCACCCCCAGGGGGTGTCTACGAGCAGTACTTC. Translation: CASSPPGGVYEQYF.

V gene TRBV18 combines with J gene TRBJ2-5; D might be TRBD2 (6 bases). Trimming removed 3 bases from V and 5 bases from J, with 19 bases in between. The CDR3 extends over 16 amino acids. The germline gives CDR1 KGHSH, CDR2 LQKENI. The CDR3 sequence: CASSPFPGVAGETQYF. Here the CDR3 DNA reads TGTGCCAGCTCACCGTTCCCGGGGGTGGCAGGGGAGACCCAGTACTTC.

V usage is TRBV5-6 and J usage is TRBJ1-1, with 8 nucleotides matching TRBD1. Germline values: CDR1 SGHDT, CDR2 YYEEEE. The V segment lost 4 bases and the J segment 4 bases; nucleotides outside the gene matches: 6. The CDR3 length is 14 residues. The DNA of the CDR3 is TGTGCCAGCAGCCCGGACAGGGCATCCACTGAAGCTTTCTTT. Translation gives CASSPDRASTEAFF.

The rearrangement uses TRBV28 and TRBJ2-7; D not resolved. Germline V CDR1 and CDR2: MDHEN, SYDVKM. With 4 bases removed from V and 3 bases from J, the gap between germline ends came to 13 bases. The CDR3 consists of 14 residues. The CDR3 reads CASSSDVGSYEQYF. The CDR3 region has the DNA TGTGCCAGCAGTTCCGACGTAGGCAGCTACGAGCAGTACTTC. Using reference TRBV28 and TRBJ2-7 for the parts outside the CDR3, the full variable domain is DVKVTQSSRYLVKRTGEKVFLECVQDMDHENMFWYRQDPGLGLRLIYFSYDVKMKEKGDIPEGYSVSREKKERFSLILESASTNQTSMYLCASSSDVGSYEQYFGPGTRLTVT.

In nucleotides, the CDR3 is TGTGCCACCAGCAGAGATTTCCCTAGCGCGAACACCGGGGAGCTGTTTTTT. Translated: CATSRDFPSANTGELFF. J is TRBJ2-2 and V is TRBV15, with a tentative D call TRBD2 (6 bases). CDR1 is LNHNV, CDR2 YYDKDF, per germline (reference sequence). V was clipped by 0 bases and J by 0 bases, with 11 bases between them. The CDR3 runs 17 residues.